This T cell receptor (beta chain) came from a study of PD-1 blockade in classical Hodgkin lymphoma. Turning to this clone: Its antigen is currently unknown.

The time point here: cycle 4 day 1 (C4D1), after 6 weeks of nivolumab. Relapse was seen in all patients after autologous stem cell transplantation, and brentuximab vedotin exposure was variable. Magnetic negative selection was used to purify CD4+ T cells from PBMCs that had been thawed. The CDR3 runs 12 residues. V lost 11 bases, J lost 0 bases, and 11 bases lay in between. CDR1 ENHRY and CDR2 SYGVKD come from the germline V gene. Broader study findings: Reasons behind the repertoire differences stay unclear, perhaps disease activity or earlier therapy. Patients were excluded if nivolumab began under 1 year after ASCT (the autologous transplant). Reported baseline diversity: healthy donors highest, relapsed/refractory patients lowest. While CD8+ TCR diversity did not rise significantly by C4D1, CD4+ TCR diversity did.

Generated by immunoSEQ multiplex PCR, the TCRdb table keeps only in-frame clones and is missing some. Of under 25,000 clones in the sample, around 68% are singletons; the top ten hold 0.95% to 1.5%. The source material was CD4+ T cells from blood, sampled before the fourth cycle of nivolumab. The chain links TRBV10-3 to TRBJ2-7, with D possibly TRBD1 on 5 matching bases. The origin of this receptor is a human donor with classical Hodgkin lymphoma. The CDR3 DNA follows: TGTGCCGTAGGGGTTTACTCCTACGAGCAGTACTTC. This codes for CAVGVYSYEQYF.